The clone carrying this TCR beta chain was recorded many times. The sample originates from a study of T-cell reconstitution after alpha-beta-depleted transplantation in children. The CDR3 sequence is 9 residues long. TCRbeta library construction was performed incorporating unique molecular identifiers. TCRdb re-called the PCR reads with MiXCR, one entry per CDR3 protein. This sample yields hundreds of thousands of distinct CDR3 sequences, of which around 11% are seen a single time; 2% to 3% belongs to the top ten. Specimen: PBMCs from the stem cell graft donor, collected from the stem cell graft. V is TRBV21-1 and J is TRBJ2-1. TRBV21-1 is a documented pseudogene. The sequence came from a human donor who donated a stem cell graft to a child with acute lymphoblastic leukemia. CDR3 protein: CASSGSADF. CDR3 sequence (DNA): TGTGCCAGCAGCGGGTCGGCGGACTTC.